This entry describes one T cell receptor (beta chain). Its antigen target is currently unknown. HCMV serostatus was determined by detecting HCMV-specific IgG in serum with a commercial ELISA kit. Ficoll density gradient centrifugation was used to isolate peripheral blood mononuclear cells from blood. This specimen comes from a study of T cells expressing NK-cell markers (dated by TCRdb to 2020 to 2021). Describing the broader study: Three sorted T-cell subsets (CD3+CD56+NKG2C+, CD3+CD56+NKG2C- and CD3+CD56-NKG2C+) from seven to nine donors had their TCR beta-chain repertoires profiled. Of the eight sequenced donors, seven were found to be HCMV-seropositive and one was found to be HCMV-seronegative. The study sequenced eight donors, all healthy volunteers chosen at random: three men and five women. Illumina HiSeq 2000/2500, MiSeq or NextSeq was used to sequence libraries as 2 x 150 bp reads.

Beyond this particular receptor, the publication reports: Those dominant clonotypes were again the most abundant among CD3+CD56-NKG2C+ cells in several donors, at about 28.3-65%. In five to seven donors, the dominant CD3+CD56+NKG2C+ clonotypes were found to rank among the top 10 CD8+ clonotypes and to make up about 1.0-7.0% of CD8+ T cells. It remained unclear whether the expanded NKG2C-expressing T cell clones were specific for HCMV antigens.

Sequencing instrument: Illumina HiSeq 2000. The TCR beta cDNA libraries were made using 5'RACE template switching, a step that added both a universal primer site and unique molecular identifiers. cDNA synthesis was primed from the TCR beta constant segment, followed by two successive PCR amplification steps. The original pipeline was this. MIGEC handled demultiplexing of the reads and grouping by UMI, while MiTCR was used to assemble and quantify clonotypes. To exclude erroneous sequences, only TCR cDNA sequences supported by at least two reads were retained. The tcR package was used for downstream repertoire analysis, and clonotypes were matched across fractions by CDR3 nucleotide sequence plus V segment. VDJmatch was used to annotate antigen specificity against VDJdb, with one amino acid substitution in CDR3 allowed. With the reads reprocessed by TCRdb, a single entry stands for each CDR3 protein sequence and no DNA is reported. TCRdb's processing, not the authors' own work, is the source of the V and J calls. The table for this sample lists a few hundred thousand distinct CDR3 sequences. About 0.4% of the sample is taken by the ten largest.

The germline V gene encodes CDR1 SQVTM and CDR2 ANQGSEA. The CDR3 numbers 14 residues from cysteine through phenylalanine. The protein alone is recorded here. Recombination connected TRBV29-1 to TRBJ2-2; TCRdb selects TRBD1, and the lack of DNA leaves this call unchecked. The receptor was derived from a man younger than 35 in good health. Donor details come from another sample of the same person, matched by shared clones. Sequencing input: blood T cells: a sorted CD56 or NKG2C T cell subset, CD4+ or CD8+ T cells, or bulk PBMC T cells (not recorded which). The CDR3 reads CSVGEGANTGELFF.